The next 24 T cell receptor beta chains were all read from a single sample in a study of Ad26.COV2.S vaccination and SARS-CoV-2 variants. The sample's treatment: about 20 received Ad26.COV2.S at low or high dose, single or two shots; about 5 received placebo; per-sample allocation not given. Samples analyzed were those drawn on day 63 after the first vaccine or placebo injection. Using immunoSEQ multiplex PCR, the repertoire was profiled, and TCRdb retains in-frame clones only, with some absent. The sample consists of 350,000 to 450,000 clones, approximately 89% of them appearing once. This specimen was peripheral blood, taken in a trial of Ad26.COV2.S vaccine versus placebo. These receptor sequences come from a person between 18 and 65 years old who received the Ad26.COV2.S COVID-19 vaccine or a placebo.

This chain joins TRBV30 and TRBJ2-7; perhaps TRBD2 as D (7 bases). Germline CDR1 and CDR2: GTSNPN and SVGIG (reference sequence). The CDR3 runs to 13 residues. V lost 7 bases and J 2 bases, leaving 15 bases between the germline ends. As DNA, the CDR3 is TGTGCCTCTGCGGGGGCCAGAACCTACGAGCAGTACTTC. This encodes CASAGARTYEQYF.

CDR3 in DNA: TGTGCCAGCAGTACCGGGACAGGGAATCAGCCCCAGCATTTT. Translated: CASSTGTGNQPQHF. The chain joins TRBV6-5 to TRBJ1-5; 9 bases agree with TRBD1. The trim removed 5 bases at V and 4 bases at J, leaving 3 bases unmatched. From germline, CDR1 is MNHEY and CDR2 SVGAGI. The CDR3 loop spans 14 amino acids.

V is TRBV7-2 and J is TRBJ2-3, with D perhaps TRBD2 (7 bases). This CDR3 region has 15 residues. Germline loops: CDR1 SGHTA, CDR2 FQGNSA. With 2 bases removed from V and 4 bases from J, the gap between germline ends came to 13 bases. CDR3 bases: TGTGCCAGCAGCTTATGGGAGGGGGGGGCAGATACGCAGTATTTT. Translated, it gives CASSLWEGGADTQYF. The full variable domain, in which reference TRBV7-2 and TRBJ2-3 provide the parts outside the CDR3, is GAGVSQSPSNKVTEKGKDVELRCDPISGHTALYWYRQSLGQGLEFLIYFQGNSAPDKSGLPSDRFSAERTGGSVSTLTIQRTQQEDSAVYLCASSLWEGGADTQYFGPGTRLTVL.

This chain links TRBV3-1 (or the pseudogene TRBV3-2) with TRBJ2-7; perhaps TRBD2 as D (5 bases). Between the trimmed V and J ends, which lost 3 bases and 6 bases, there was a span of 21 bases. CDR1 and CDR2 (germline): LGHDT, YNNKEL (reference sequence). The CDR3 has 16 residues. The CDR3 reads CASSQDGYGLTGEQYF. Written as DNA, the CDR3 is TGTGCCAGCAGCCAGGACGGGTATGGACTTACCGGCGAGCAGTACTTC.

The chain recombines TRBV27 with TRBJ2-7; 9 positions agree with TRBD2. This CDR3 has 15 residues. The V gene's germline CDR1 is MNHEY and CDR2 SMNVEV (reference sequence). V dropped 2 bases and J dropped 2; count of bases not matched to a gene: 4. The CDR3 nucleotides are TGTGCCAGCAGTTTAGCTAGCGGGACCACCTACGAGCAGTACTTC. This translates into CASSLASGTTYEQYF.

The rearrangement links TRBV3-1 (or the pseudogene TRBV3-2) to TRBJ2-4; 10 bases line up with TRBD2. With 0 bases clipped from V and 0 bases from J, the junction kept 5 bases outside the gene matches. Germline V gives CDR1 LGHDT, CDR2 YNNKEL (reference sequence). CDR3 length: 18 amino acids. The CDR3 DNA reads as TGTGCCAGCAGCCAAGAAGGACTAGCGGTTGTAGCCAAAAACATTCAGTACTTC. It translates to CASSQEGLAVVAKNIQYF.

This sequence joins TRBV27 and TRBJ1-2; a weak D match, TRBD1 (6 bases). V shed 7 bases and J shed 6 bases, with 15 bases lying between them. CDR1 is MNHEY and CDR2 is SMNVEV in the germline V gene (reference sequence). The CDR3 is 13 residues long. CDR3 in amino acids: CASTRQVGDGYTF. As DNA, the CDR3 is TGTGCCAGCACCAGACAGGTGGGGGATGGCTACACCTTC.

The rearrangement uses TRBV9 and TRBJ2-3, with 7 bases identical to TRBD2. Trimming at V came to 3 bases and at J to 2 bases, leaving 3 bases not matched to a gene. The germline gives CDR1 SGDLS, CDR2 YYNGEE. This CDR3 has 14 amino acids. CDR3 region: CASSDRDYTDTQYF. The CDR3 coding sequence is TGTGCCAGCAGCGACCGGGACTACACAGATACGCAGTATTTT.

This rearrangement joins TRBV29-1 to TRBJ2-5; TRBD1 agrees at 7 bases. The CDR3 covers 13 residues. The germline CDR1 and CDR2 sequences are SQVTM and ANQGSEA. V lost 3 bases to trimming and J lost 4 bases; unmatched junction nucleotides: 5. CDR3 DNA: TGCAGCGTTGATCTAGGGGGCAGAGAGACCCAGTACTTC. Its protein product is CSVDLGGRETQYF.

This chain joins TRBV6-1 and TRBJ2-1; no clear D. Trimming removed 3 bases from V and 4 bases from J, with 10 bases in between. The CDR3 runs to 14 residues. Looked up from germline, CDR1 is MNHNS and CDR2 is SASEGT. This CDR3 reads CASSDADDYNEQFF. Written as DNA, the CDR3 is TGTGCCAGCAGTGATGCGGATGATTACAATGAGCAGTTCTTC.

This clone occurred once. This chain uses TRBV19 with TRBJ2-7; D is tentatively TRBD1 or TRBD2 (6 bases each). CDR1 is LNHDA, CDR2 SQIVND, per germline (reference sequence). The CDR3 runs to 15 residues. V shed 1 base and J shed 4 bases, with 14 bases lying between them. CDR3 coding DNA: TGTGCCAGTAGTATAGTTCGGGGGCGCGTATACGAGCAGTACTTC. Encoded protein: CASSIVRGRVYEQYF.

The chain links TRBV9 to TRBJ2-2; 14 bases agree with TRBD2. The CDR3 contains 15 residues. After removal of 6 bases from V and 6 bases from J, the junction contained 4 bases not matched to a gene. The germline CDR1 and CDR2 sequences are SGDLS and YYNGEE. Written as DNA, the CDR3 is TGTGCCAGCACTCCGGGACTAGCGGGAGCCGGGGAGCTGTTTTTT. Its protein is CASTPGLAGAGELFF.

This clone was counted between two and nine times. V and J are TRBV29-1 and TRBJ1-1; 8 bases fit TRBD1. Losses at the gene ends were 5 bases for V and 7 bases for J; bases not matched to a gene: 12. The CDR3 sequence is 14 residues long. The germline V gene encodes CDR1 SQVTM and CDR2 ANQGSEA. The CDR3 nucleotides read TGCAGCGTTCAAGGGGGCAGGGGGCTGGTTGAAGCTTTCTTT. Protein product: CSVQGGRGLVEAFF.

The chain joins TRBV7-3 to TRBJ2-1; D uncertain. The CDR3 consists of 13 residues. Trimming removed 5 bases from V and 5 bases from J, with 10 bases in between. The germline V gene has CDR1 SGHTA and CDR2 FQGTGA. CDR3 in DNA: TGTGCCAGCAGCGACGGTCCGGACAATGAGCAGTTCTTC. Its protein is CASSDGPDNEQFF.

The J gene is TRBJ1-2, the V gene TRBV7-2; 8 bases agree with TRBD1. V trimming: 5 bases; J trimming: 6 bases; junction bases outside the gene matches: 5. The CDR3 extends over 13 amino acids. Germline-derived CDR1 and CDR2 are SGHTA and FQGNSA. The CDR3 sequence: CASSPDRGNGYTF. CDR3 sequence (DNA): TGTGCCAGCAGCCCCGACAGGGGAAATGGCTACACCTTC.

The chain is built from TRBV9 and TRBJ2-1; 7 bases line up with TRBD1. After removal of 3 bases from V and 0 bases from J, the junction contained 3 bases not matched to a gene. CDR1 SGDLS and CDR2 YYNGEE come from the germline V gene. This CDR3 is 15 amino acids long. CDR3 bases: TGTGCCAGCAGCGGGGACAGAAGCTCCTACAATGAGCAGTTCTTC. Encoded protein: CASSGDRSSYNEQFF.

The V call is TRBV29-1, the J call TRBJ1-1; maybe TRBD1 (5 bases). Germline CDR1 is SQVTM and CDR2 is ANQGSEA. The CDR3 is 15 amino acids. V lost 4 bases and J lost 0, with 15 bases in between. The CDR3, as DNA: TGCAGCGTTGTCAGGGTTGGGGCCATGAACACTGAAGCTTTCTTT. It codes for CSVVRVGAMNTEAFF.

This clone occurred once. The V call is TRBV4-1, the J call TRBJ2-3; D remains ambiguous. Between the trimmed V and J ends, which lost 0 bases and 14 bases, there was a span of 15 bases. The germline V gene has CDR1 MGHRA and CDR2 YSYEKL. This CDR3 has 13 residues. CDR3 sequence reads: CASSQDGVLKGYF. The CDR3 region has the DNA TGCGCCAGCAGCCAAGATGGGGTACTAAAGGGGTATTTT.

There are a few counts of this clone. This chain joins TRBV11-2 and TRBJ2-2, with 12 bases identical to TRBD1. The CDR3 contains 18 residues. V shed 4 bases, J shed 7 bases, and the junction held 13 bases outside the gene matches. Germline V gene lookup returns CDR1 SGHAT and CDR2 FQNNGV. CDR3 nucleotide sequence: TGTGCCAGCAGCTACTGGCGTTCGGGACAGGGGGCTGTCGGGGAGCTGTTTTTT. It specifies CASSYWRSGQGAVGELFF. Supplemented by reference TRBV11-2 and TRBJ2-2, the full variable domain reads EAGVAQSPRYKIIEKRQSVAFWCNPISGHATLYWYQQILGQGPKLLIQFQNNGVVDDSQLPKDRFSAERLKGVDSTLKIQPAKLEDSAVYLCASSYWRSGQGAVGELFFGEGSRLTVL.

This chain connects TRBV5-4 to TRBJ1-1; D uncertain. CDR3 length: 14 amino acids. Trimming removed 0 bases from V and 0 bases from J, with 6 bases in between. Germline CDR1 reads SGHNT; CDR2 reads YYREEE (reference sequence). CDR3: CASSLDSMNTEAFF. CDR3 nucleotide sequence: TGTGCCAGCAGCTTGGACTCCATGAACACTGAAGCTTTCTTT.

The gene calls are TRBV6-6 and TRBJ2-7, with D unresolved. V was trimmed by 5 bases and J by 5 bases, leaving 7 bases between them. CDR3 length equals 11 residues. In germline, CDR1 is MNHNY, CDR2 SVGAGI (reference sequence). In nucleotides, the CDR3 is TGTGCCAGCAGTCCTAAAGACGAGCAGTACTTC. The encoded protein is CASSPKDEQYF.

V usage is TRBV19 and J usage is TRBJ2-1; D uncertain. Trimming pared 4 bases from V and 7 bases from J, leaving 14 bases between. The germline V gene has CDR1 LNHDA and CDR2 SQIVND (reference sequence). The CDR3 extends over 14 amino acids. DNA of the CDR3: TGTGCCAGTAGTAAGGTTGGGTTTGGAAATGAGCAGTTCTTC. Amino acid sequence: CASSKVGFGNEQFF.

The genes are TRBV10-3 and TRBJ2-6, with D perhaps matching TRBD2 (5 bases). The CDR3 runs to 13 residues. Germline loops: CDR1 ENHRY, CDR2 SYGVKD. The V and J ends lost 8 bases and 3 bases respectively, with 8 bases between them. CDR3 nucleotides: TGTGCCATCTCCGGGAATGGGGCCAACGTCCTGACTTTC. Amino acids: CAISGNGANVLTF.

The J gene is TRBJ2-1, the V gene TRBV5-5; 8 bases match TRBD2. Unmatched junction bases numbered 4, after V lost 4 bases and J lost 10 bases. The CDR3 consists of 12 residues. Germline loops: CDR1 SGHKS, CDR2 YYEKEE (reference sequence). The CDR3 bases are TGTGCCAGCAGCCTTAGCGGGAAGGAGCAGTTCTTC. Its translation: CASSLSGKEQFF. Drawing the rest from reference TRBV5-5 and TRBJ2-1, the complete variable domain is DAGVTQSPTHLIKTRGQQVTLRCSPISGHKSVSWYQQVLGQGPQFIFQYYEKEERGRGNFPDRFSARQFPNYSSELNVNALLLGDSALYLCASSLSGKEQFFGPGTRLTVL.